Included here is one T cell receptor beta chain sequence, with context. Per the authors' pipeline: How many nucleated cells were present was estimated from reference gene primer amplification. Sequenced by immunoSEQ multiplex PCR; TCRdb stores in-frame clones only, minus some. Clone size and the V and J calls come from that table; the DNA yielded D and trimming. The data hold hundreds of thousands of clones, with 75% to 90% observed a single time. The data derive from a study of blood T cell repertoires in COVID-19. The overall study: Samples representing acute and convalescent COVID-19 were sourced from the United States, Italy and Spain. The analysed material was cDNA or gDNA that came from T cells, B-cell-depleted T cells, or PBMCs.

This clonotype was obtained from a woman aged 40 to 55 who had recovered from COVID-19. The sequencing input was peripheral blood.

In DNA form, the CDR3 reads TGTGCCAGCAGTTACACGACAGGGTTGAACACTGAAGCTTTCTTT. Translated: CASSYTTGLNTEAFF. This chain uses TRBV6-5 with TRBJ1-1; 7 bases line up with TRBD1. This CDR3 contains 15 residues. The germline CDR1 and CDR2 sequences are MNHEY and SVGAGI. The trim removed 2 bases at V and 0 bases at J, leaving 3 bases unmatched.